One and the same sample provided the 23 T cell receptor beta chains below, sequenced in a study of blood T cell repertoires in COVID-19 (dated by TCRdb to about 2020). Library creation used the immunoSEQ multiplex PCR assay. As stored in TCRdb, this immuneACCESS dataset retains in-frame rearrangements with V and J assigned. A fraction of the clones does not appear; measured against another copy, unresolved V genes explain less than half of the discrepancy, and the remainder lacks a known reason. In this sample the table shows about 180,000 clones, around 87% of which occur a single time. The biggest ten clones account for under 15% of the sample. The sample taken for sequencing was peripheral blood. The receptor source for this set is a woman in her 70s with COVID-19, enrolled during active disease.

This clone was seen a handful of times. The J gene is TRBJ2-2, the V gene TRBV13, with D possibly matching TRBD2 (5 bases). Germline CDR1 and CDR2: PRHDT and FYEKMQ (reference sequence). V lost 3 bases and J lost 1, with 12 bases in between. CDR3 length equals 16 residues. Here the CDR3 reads CASSFTRRENTGELFF. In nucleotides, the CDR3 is TGTGCCAGCAGCTTCACCCGACGGGAGAACACCGGGGAGCTGTTTTTT.

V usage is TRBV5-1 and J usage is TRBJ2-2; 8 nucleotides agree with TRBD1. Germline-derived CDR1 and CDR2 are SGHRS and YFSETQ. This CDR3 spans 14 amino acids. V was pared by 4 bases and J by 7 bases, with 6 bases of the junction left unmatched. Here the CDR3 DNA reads TGCGCCAGCAGCCCGGACAGGGCAGGCGGGGAGCTGTTTTTT. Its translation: CASSPDRAGGELFF.

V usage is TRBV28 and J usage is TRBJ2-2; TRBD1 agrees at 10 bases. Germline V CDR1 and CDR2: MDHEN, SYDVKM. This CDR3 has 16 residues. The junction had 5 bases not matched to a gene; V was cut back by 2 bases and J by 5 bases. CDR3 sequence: CASSLRRTGGTGELFF. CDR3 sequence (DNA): TGTGCCAGCAGTTTACGACGGACAGGGGGTACCGGGGAGCTGTTTTTT.

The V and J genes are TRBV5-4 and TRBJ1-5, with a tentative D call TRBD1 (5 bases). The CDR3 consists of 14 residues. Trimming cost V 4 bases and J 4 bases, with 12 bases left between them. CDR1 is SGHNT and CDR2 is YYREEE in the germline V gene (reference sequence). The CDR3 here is CASSRAGINQPQHF. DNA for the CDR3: TGTGCCAGCAGCCGCGCAGGGATTAATCAGCCCCAGCATTTT. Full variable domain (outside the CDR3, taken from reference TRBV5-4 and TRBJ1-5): ETGVTQSPTHLIKTRGQQVTLRCSSQSGHNTVSWYQQALGQGPQFIFQYYREEENGRGNFPPRFSGLQFPNYSSELNVNALELDDSALYLCASSRAGINQPQHFGDGTRLSIL.

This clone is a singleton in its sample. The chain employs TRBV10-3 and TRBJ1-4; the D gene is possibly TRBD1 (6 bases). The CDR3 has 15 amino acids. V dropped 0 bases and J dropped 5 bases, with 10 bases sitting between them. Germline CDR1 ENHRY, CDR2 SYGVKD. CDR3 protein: CAISESTGVNEKLFF. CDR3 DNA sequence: TGTGCCATCAGTGAGTCGACAGGAGTAAATGAAAAACTGTTTTTT.

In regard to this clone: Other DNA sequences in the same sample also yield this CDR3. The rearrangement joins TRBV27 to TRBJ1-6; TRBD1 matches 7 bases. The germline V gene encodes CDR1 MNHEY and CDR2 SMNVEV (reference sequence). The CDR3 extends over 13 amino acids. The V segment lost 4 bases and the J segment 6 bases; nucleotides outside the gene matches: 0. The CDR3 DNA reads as TGTGCCAGCAGTTGGGACAGTAATTCACCCCTCCACTTT. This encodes CASSWDSNSPLHF.

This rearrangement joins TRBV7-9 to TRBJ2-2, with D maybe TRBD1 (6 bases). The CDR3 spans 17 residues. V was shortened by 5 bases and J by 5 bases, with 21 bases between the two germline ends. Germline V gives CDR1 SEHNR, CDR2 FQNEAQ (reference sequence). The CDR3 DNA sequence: TGTGCCAGCAGCACAATGTCAGGGGTTGCTGGAACCGGGGAGCTGTTTTTT. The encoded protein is CASSTMSGVAGTGELFF.

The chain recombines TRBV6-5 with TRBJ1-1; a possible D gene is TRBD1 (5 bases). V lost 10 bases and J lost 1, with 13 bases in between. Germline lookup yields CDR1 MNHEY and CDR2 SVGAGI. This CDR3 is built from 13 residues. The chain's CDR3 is CAIDQGENTEAFF. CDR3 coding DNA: TGTGCCATCGACCAGGGCGAGAACACTGAAGCTTTCTTT.

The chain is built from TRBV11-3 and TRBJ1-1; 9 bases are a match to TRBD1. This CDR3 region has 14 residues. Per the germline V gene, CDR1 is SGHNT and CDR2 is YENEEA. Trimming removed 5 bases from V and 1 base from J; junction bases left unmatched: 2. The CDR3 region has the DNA TGTGCCAGCAGCAAGACAGGGGGGAACACTGAAGCTTTCTTT. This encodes CASSKTGGNTEAFF. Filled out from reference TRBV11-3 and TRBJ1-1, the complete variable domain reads EAGVVQSPRYKIIEKKQPVAFWCNPISGHNTLYWYLQNLGQGPELLIRYENEEAVDDSQLPKDRFSAERLKGVDSTLKIQPAELGDSAVYLCASSKTGGNTEAFFGQGTRLTVV.

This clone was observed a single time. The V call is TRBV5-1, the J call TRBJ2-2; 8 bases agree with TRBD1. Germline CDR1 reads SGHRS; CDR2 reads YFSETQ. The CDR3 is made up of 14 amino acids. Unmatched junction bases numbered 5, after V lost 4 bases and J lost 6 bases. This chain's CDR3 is CASSPRTGSGELFF. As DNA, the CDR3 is TGCGCCAGCAGCCCCAGGACAGGGTCCGGGGAGCTGTTTTTT.

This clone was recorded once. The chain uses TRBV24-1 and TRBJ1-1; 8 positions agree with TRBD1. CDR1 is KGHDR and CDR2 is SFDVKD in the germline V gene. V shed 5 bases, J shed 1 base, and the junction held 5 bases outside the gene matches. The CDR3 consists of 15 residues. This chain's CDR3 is CATSATGVGNTEAFF. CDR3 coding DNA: TGTGCCACCAGTGCGACAGGGGTCGGGAACACTGAAGCTTTCTTT.

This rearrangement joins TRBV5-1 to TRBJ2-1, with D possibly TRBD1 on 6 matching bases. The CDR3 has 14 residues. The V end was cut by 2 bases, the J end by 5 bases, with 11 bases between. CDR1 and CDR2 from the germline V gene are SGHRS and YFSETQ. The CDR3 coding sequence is TGCGCCAGCAGCTTCACAGGGAACCACAATGAGCAGTTCTTC. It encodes CASSFTGNHNEQFF.

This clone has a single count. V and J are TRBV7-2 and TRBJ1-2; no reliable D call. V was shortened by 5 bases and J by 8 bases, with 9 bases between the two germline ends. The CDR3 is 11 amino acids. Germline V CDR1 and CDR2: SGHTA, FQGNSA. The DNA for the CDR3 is TGTGCCAGCAGCCCAAGCCACGGCTACACCTTC. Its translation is CASSPSHGYTF. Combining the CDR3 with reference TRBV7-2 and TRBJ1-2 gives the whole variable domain GAGVSQSPSNKVTEKGKDVELRCDPISGHTALYWYRQSLGQGLEFLIYFQGNSAPDKSGLPSDRFSAERTGGSVSTLTIQRTQQEDSAVYLCASSPSHGYTFGSGTRLTVV.

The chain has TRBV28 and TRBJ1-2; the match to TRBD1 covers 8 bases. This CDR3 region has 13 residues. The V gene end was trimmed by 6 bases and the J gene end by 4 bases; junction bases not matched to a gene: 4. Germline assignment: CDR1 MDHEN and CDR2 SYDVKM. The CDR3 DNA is TGTGCCAGCAGGCAACAGGGGGGCTATGGCTACACCTTC. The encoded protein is CASRQQGGYGYTF.

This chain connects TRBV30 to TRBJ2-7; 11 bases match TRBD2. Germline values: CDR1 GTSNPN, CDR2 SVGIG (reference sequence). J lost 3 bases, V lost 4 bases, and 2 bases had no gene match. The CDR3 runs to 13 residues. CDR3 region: CAWTGTSGYEQYF. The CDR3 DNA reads TGTGCCTGGACCGGGACTAGCGGCTACGAGCAGTACTTC.

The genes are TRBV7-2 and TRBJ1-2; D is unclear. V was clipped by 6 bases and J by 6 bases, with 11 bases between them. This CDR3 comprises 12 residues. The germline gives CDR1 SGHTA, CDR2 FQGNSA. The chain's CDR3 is CASSLTPDGYTF. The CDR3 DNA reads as TGTGCCAGCAGTCTAACTCCGGATGGCTACACCTTC.

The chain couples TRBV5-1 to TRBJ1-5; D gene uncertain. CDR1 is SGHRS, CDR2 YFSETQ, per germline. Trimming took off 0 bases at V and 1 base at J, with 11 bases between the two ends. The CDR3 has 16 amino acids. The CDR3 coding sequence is TGCGCCAGCAGCTTGGGAGGGATCGGAAGCAATCAGCCCCAGCATTTT. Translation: CASSLGGIGSNQPQHF.

The CDR3 bases are TGTGCCAGCCTGGTGGGCAGTCCCTACAATGAGCAGTTCTTC. Its protein product is CASLVGSPYNEQFF. J is TRBJ2-1 and V is TRBV28; D gene ambiguous. This CDR3 region has 14 residues. The V and J ends lost 8 bases and 2 bases respectively, with 13 bases between them. Germline CDR1 reads MDHEN; CDR2 reads SYDVKM.

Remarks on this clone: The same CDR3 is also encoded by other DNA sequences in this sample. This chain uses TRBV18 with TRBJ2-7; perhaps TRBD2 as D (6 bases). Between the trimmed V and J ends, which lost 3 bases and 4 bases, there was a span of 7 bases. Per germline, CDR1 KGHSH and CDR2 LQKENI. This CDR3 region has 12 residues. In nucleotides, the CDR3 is TGTGCCAGCTCACCCGGGACTTACGAGCAGTACTTC. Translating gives CASSPGTYEQYF.

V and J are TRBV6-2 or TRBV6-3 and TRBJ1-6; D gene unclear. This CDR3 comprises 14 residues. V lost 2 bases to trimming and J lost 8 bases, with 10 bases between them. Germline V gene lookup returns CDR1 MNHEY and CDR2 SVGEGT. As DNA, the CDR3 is TGTGCCAGCAGTTACGGGGAGACTTATTCACCCCTCCACTTT. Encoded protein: CASSYGETYSPLHF.

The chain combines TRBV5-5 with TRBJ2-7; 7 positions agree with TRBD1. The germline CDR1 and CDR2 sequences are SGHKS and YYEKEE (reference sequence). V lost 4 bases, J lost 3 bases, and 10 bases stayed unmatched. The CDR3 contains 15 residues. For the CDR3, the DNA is TGTGCCAGCAGCCTAGGGGGCTCCCTTGACTACGAGCAGTACTTC. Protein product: CASSLGGSLDYEQYF.

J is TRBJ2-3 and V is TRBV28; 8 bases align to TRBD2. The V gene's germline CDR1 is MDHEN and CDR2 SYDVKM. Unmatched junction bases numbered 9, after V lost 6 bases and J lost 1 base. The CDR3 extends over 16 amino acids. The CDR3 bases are TGTGCCAGCAGGGGCTGGCAAGCGGGAGGCACAGATACGCAGTATTTT. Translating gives CASRGWQAGGTDTQYF.

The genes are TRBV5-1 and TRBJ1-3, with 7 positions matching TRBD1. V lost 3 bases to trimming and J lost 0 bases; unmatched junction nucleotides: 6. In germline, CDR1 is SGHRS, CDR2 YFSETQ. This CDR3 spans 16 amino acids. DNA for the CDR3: TGCGCCAGCAGCTCCCGGGACAGCGCCTCTGGAAACACCATATATTTT. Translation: CASSSRDSASGNTIYF. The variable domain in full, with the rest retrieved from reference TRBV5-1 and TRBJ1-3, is KAGVTQTPRYLIKTRGQQVTLSCSPISGHRSVSWYQQTPGQGLQFLFEYFSETQRNKGNFPGRFSGRQFSNSRSEMNVSTLELGDSALYLCASSSRDSASGNTIYFGEGSWLTVV.